This is a list of T cell receptor beta chains from one sample in a study of cytomegalovirus exposure and HLA in healthy donors. Assay used: immunoSEQ multiplex PCR; TCRdb lists only in-frame clones, some missing. The repertoire holds about 95,000 clones, with roughly 71% as singletons. The sample comprised PBMCs. These receptors were obtained from a woman aged 35 to 49 in good health and CMV-seronegative. CDR3s include the opening cysteine and the closing phenylalanine or tryptophan. Each record gives: J gene, D gene, V gene, clone size, CDR3 DNA, CDR3 protein. D genes are given only for firm matches. Size is omitted from some rows. Given values are once, few, many or a class for expanded clones.

>TRBJ1-4|-|TRBV18|-
TGTGCCAGCTCACCGTTTGGGGGGATAAATGAAAAACTGTTTTTT
CASSPFGGINEKLFF
>TRBJ2-3|TRBD2|TRBV25-1|-
TGTGCCAGCAGTGAATCTAGGGCGGGGGACACAGATACGCAGTATTTT
CASSESRAGDTDTQYF
>TRBJ1-1|TRBD1|TRBV7-9|-
TGTGCCAGCAGCCGCACCCTTACACGACAGGGGGCGAACACTGAAGCTTTCTTT
CASSRTLTRQGANTEAFF
>TRBJ1-1|-|TRBV7-9|-
TGTGCCAGCAGCTCCACCGGACAGTTCCGCCGTGAAGCTTTCTTT
CASSSTGQFRREAFF
>TRBJ1-5|TRBD1|TRBV4-1|few
TGCGCCAGCAGCCAAGCCCCGGACAGGGAACGGCAGCCCCAGCATTTT
CASSQAPDRERQPQHF
>TRBJ2-7|TRBD1|TRBV6-5|-
TGTGCCAGCAGTTACGATACAGGGGTCGAGCAGTACTTC
CASSYDTGVEQYF
>TRBJ2-1|-|TRBV14|-
TGTGCCAGCAGCCAAGTACAAGACAATGAGCAGTTCTTC
CASSQVQDNEQFF
>TRBJ1-1|-|TRBV4-1|-
TGCGCCAGCAGGGGGCCCCTAAAAAACACTGAAGCTTTCTTT
CASRGPLKNTEAFF
>TRBJ2-3|TRBD1|TRBV29-1|-
TGCAGCGTTCTAAAGGGGGCCACAGATACGCAGTATTTT
CSVLKGATDTQYF
>TRBJ2-1|TRBD2|TRBV5-1|-
TGCGCCAGCAGCTTGGATTCCAGCGGGGTGTACAATGAGCAGTTCTTC
CASSLDSSGVYNEQFF
>TRBJ1-1|-|TRBV5-1|-
TGCGCCAGCAGCTCCAGGACACTACTGAACACTGAAGCTTTCTTT
CASSSRTLLNTEAFF
>TRBJ1-2|-|TRBV6-5|-
TGTGCCAGCAGTTACTCTAGCGGGTTTAAAGTAAACACCTTC
CASSYSSGFKVNTF
>TRBJ2-7|-|TRBV5-1|-
TGCGCCAGCGGCCTTTGGGGGGGCCCCTACGAGCAGTACTTC
CASGLWGGPYEQYF
>TRBJ1-2|TRBD1|TRBV5-8|-
TGTGCCAGCAGCGTACAAGCCGGGACAGGGGCGACTAACTATGGCTACACCTTC
CASSVQAGTGATNYGYTF
>TRBJ2-1|-|TRBV2|-
TGTGCCAGGCGACAGAGCTCCTACAATGAGCAGTTCTTC
CARRQSSYNEQFF
>TRBJ2-2|TRBD2|TRBV5-6|-
TGTGCCAGCAGCTGGAGCGGGGGGACGGGAGCCGGGGAGCTGTTTTTT
CASSWSGGTGAGELFF
>TRBJ2-1|TRBD2|TRBV2|-
TGTGCCAGCAGTGCTAGCGGGGTCAATGAGCAGTTCTTC
CASSASGVNEQFF
>TRBJ2-7|TRBD1|TRBV5-3|-
TGTGCCAGGCCCCCTGAGGACAGGGACAGCGAGCAGTACTTC
CARPPEDRDSEQYF
>TRBJ2-7|TRBD2|TRBV2|-
TGTGCCAGCAGTCGAACAATGGCGGGGGTCCCCTACGAGCAGTACTTC
CASSRTMAGVPYEQYF
>TRBJ1-1|-|TRBV30|few
TGTGCCTGGTCCAGGGGCCGAAACACTGAAGCTTTCTTT
CAWSRGRNTEAFF